This T cell receptor (beta chain) was documented in a study of shared clonotypes between healthy human individuals. Overall study context: Donors consisted of two women and a few men between 18 and 49. Study-wide results and caveats: Estimated richness was generally greater in naive than memory subsets. A limitation of the genetic and exposure-history diversity represented arose from few donors.

The naive CD8 fraction comprised CD45RO-negative cells positively selected for CCR7 and excluded terminally differentiated effector memory CD45RA+ cells. Participating donors were healthy, HIV-negative adults free of recent acute infections or vaccinations. The CDR3 loop spans 15 amino acids. With V trimmed by 1 base and J by 7 bases, 4 bases remained unmatched. Germline CDR1 reads LNHDA; CDR2 reads SQIVND (reference sequence). This clone occurred a few times. What it binds is unknown. TCRdb's copy holds only in-frame clones and misses some; the assay was immunoSEQ multiplex PCR. The table has about 2.2 million clones, about 94% seen once.

This receptor was taken from a man aged 18 to 30 in good health. Some clones in this sample may be carry-over from other donors' samples. V and J are TRBV19 and TRBJ1-5, with TRBD1 matching over 10 bases. Sample: naive CD8+ T cells from PBMCs. The CDR3 sequence is CASSIVRDRGQPQHF. The CDR3 DNA sequence: TGTGCCAGTAGTATAGTCCGGGACAGGGGCCAGCCCCAGCATTTT.